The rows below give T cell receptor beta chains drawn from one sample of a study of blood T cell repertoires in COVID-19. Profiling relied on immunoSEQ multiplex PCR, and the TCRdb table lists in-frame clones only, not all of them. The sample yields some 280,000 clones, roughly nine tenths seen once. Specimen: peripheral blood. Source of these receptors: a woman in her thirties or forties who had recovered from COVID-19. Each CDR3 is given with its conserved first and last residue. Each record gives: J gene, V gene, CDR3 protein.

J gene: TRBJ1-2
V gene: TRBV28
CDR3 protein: CASSSPGQAVYGYTF

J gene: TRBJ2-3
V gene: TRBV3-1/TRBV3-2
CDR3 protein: CASSLRGGGSTDTQYF

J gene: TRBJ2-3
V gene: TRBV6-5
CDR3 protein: CASSIRVITDTQYF

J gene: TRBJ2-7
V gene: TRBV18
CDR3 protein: CASSMEEVSYEQYF

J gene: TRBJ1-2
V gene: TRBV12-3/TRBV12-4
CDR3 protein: CATGLGTKYGYTF

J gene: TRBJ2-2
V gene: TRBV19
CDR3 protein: CASRRQGLNTGELFF

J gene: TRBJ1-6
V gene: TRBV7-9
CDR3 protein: CASSLGTGYGSPLHF

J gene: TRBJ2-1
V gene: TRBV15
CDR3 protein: CATSQGFNNEQFF

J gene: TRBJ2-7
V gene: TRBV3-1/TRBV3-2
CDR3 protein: CASSSPGQGVNEQYF

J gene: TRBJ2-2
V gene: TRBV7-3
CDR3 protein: CASSLTGGTGELFF

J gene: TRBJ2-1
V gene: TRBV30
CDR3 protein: CASRGGSSYNEQFF

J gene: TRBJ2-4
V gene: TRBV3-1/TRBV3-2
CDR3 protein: CASSQDGGEPPNIQYF

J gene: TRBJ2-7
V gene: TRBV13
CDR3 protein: CASSLGQVTYEQYF

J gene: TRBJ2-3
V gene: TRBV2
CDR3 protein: CASSDVRAAQYF

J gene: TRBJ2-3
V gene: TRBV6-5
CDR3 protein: CASSYSKTDGQDTQYF

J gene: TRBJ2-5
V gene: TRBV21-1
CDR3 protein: CASTLTSADDQETQYF

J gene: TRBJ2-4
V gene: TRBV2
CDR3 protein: CASSVQGGQVGIQYF

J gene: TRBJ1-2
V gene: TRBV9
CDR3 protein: CASSGFAEYGYTF

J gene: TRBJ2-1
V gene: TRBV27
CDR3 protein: CASRGGRYYEQFF

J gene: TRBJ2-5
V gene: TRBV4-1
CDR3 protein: CASRKRLAVQETQYF

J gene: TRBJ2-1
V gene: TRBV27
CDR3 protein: CASSPGSGSYNEQFF

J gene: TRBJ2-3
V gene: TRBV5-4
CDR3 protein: CAGGSTSTDTQYF

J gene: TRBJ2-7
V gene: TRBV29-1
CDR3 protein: CSVRQDPTYEQYF

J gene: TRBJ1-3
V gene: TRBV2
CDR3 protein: CASSPRGQVYSGNTIYF

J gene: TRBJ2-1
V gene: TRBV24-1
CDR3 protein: CATSDRTGAYNEQFF

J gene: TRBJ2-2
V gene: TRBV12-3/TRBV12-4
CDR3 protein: CASSRLGAGELFF

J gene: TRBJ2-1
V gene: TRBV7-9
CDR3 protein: CASMPRPSGRVNEQFF

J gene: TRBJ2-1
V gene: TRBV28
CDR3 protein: CASSDPFGGSTYNEQFF

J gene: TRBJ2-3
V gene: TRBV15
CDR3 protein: CATSSTRPGLAGAMLPDTQYF

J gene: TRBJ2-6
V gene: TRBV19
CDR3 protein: CASSIADRAAGANVLTF

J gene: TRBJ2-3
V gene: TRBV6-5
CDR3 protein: CASSYSGDRGTDTQYF

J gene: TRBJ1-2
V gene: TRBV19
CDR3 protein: CASSQGYGYTF

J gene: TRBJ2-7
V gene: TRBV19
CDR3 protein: CASSIDRDSRTSWGYEQYF

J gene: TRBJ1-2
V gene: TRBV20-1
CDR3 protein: CSARGGGGYTF

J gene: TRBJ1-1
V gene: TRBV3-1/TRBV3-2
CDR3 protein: CASSQAVRGPMNTEAFF

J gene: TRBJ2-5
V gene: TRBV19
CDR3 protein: CASSIEVAGMRRETQYF

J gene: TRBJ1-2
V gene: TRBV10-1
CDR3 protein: CASIEGLGGDNYGYTF

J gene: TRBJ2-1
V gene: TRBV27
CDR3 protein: CASSWTSGSSYNEQFF